These T cell receptor beta chains were read from a single sample in a study of T cells in localized non-small cell lung cancer. Only in-frame clones appear in the TCRdb table, and some are missing; sequencing was by immunoSEQ multiplex PCR. The data show tens of thousands of clones, around three quarters seen once. This specimen consisted of peripheral blood, obtained before any cancer treatment. These receptors came from a man aged 35 to 69 with stage I squamous cell lung carcinoma. Both conserved end residues are part of each CDR3. The order of the fields is clone size, CDR3 length, V gene, CDR3 protein. Some rows have no size entry. The others give once, few or many, or a class for an expanded clone.

- 13 TRBV6-6 CASRDGTVEKLFF
- 10 TRBV28 CASGDYGYTF
- 13 TRBV13 CASSQSGNQPQHF
few 14 TRBV28 CASSPIGGSYEQYF
few 12 TRBV5-6 CASSRLGAEQYF
- 14 TRBV28 CASSLQQGAYEQYF
- 16 TRBV28 CATTPLGEGVVETQYF
- 14 TRBV5-5 CASSPIDRDFSYTF
once 15 TRBV5-6 CASSLLAGNTGELFF
- 16 TRBV7-8 CASSFPGQGANNEQFF